This T cell receptor beta chain comes out of a study of T cell changes during pregnancy in multiple sclerosis. TCRdb's copy holds only in-frame clones and misses some; the assay was immunoSEQ multiplex PCR. The sample lists 25,000 to 35,000 clones; roughly nine tenths were seen once. The CDR3 is 18 amino acids. Germline V CDR1 and CDR2: PRHDT, FYEKMQ (reference sequence). J gave up 6 bases and V 5 bases, and 13 bases lay outside the gene matches. This receptor was identified in a female donor with multiple sclerosis, enrolled in a pregnancy study. The specimen was CD8+ T cells from peripheral blood mononuclear cells, collected in the first trimester of pregnancy. The chain uses TRBV13 and TRBJ2-1; 13 nucleotides align to TRBD2. CDR3 region: CASSPYLGTSGVINEQFF. CDR3 DNA sequence: TGTGCCAGCAGCCCGTACCTCGGGACTAGCGGGGTCATCAATGAGCAGTTCTTC. Looking up the rest from reference TRBV13 and TRBJ2-1 gives the full variable domain: AAGVIQSPRHLIKEKRETATLKCYPIPRHDTVYWYQQGPGQDPQFLISFYEKMQSDKGSIPDRFSAQQFSDYHSELNMSSLELGDSALYFCASSPYLGTSGVINEQFFGPGTRLTVL.